This is a list of T cell receptor beta chains from one sample in a study of blood T cell repertoires in COVID-19. Assay used: immunoSEQ multiplex PCR; TCRdb lists only in-frame clones, some missing. Of a few hundred thousand clones listed, about 90% are singletons. Sequencing input: PBMCs or T cells enriched from blood (not recorded which). Receptors were obtained from a woman in her 30s who had recovered from COVID-19. CDR3s include the opening cysteine and the closing phenylalanine or tryptophan. D genes are given only for firm matches. Size is stated for part of the rows, as once, few or many counts, or as a class when the clone is expanded.

v_gene,j_gene,abundance,d_gene,CDR3aa,CDR3nt
TRBV2,TRBJ2-6,few,NA,CASRGPVGANVLTF,TGTGCCAGCAGGGGCCCAGTGGGGGCCAACGTCCTGACTTTC
TRBV6-2/TRBV6-3,TRBJ1-1,NA,TRBD1,CASSTGQGYTEAFF,TGTGCCAGCAGTACCGGACAGGGCTACACTGAAGCTTTCTTT
TRBV11-2,TRBJ1-2,NA,NA,CASSPRTGGIDTF,TGTGCCAGCAGCCCACGGACCGGAGGGATTGACACCTTC
TRBV27,TRBJ2-7,NA,NA,CASSLRGGFSSYEQYF,TGTGCCAGCAGTCTAAGAGGGGGATTTAGCTCCTACGAGCAGTACTTC
TRBV30,TRBJ1-1,NA,NA,CAWSAQSGVKAFF,TGTGCCTGGAGTGCCCAGTCGGGGGTTAAAGCTTTCTTT
TRBV2,TRBJ1-2,NA,TRBD1,CASSATGGGHYGYTF,TGTGCCAGCAGTGCCACAGGGGGGGGCCACTATGGCTACACCTTC
TRBV18,TRBJ1-1,NA,NA,CASSQGGQDTEAFF,TGTGCCAGCTCACAAGGAGGGCAAGACACTGAAGCTTTCTTT
TRBV6-5,TRBJ1-2,NA,NA,CASSPKAGINGYTF,TGTGCCAGCAGCCCCAAGGCCGGGATTAATGGCTACACCTTC
TRBV4-1,TRBJ2-5,NA,NA,CASSQVRAAQETQYF,TGCGCCAGCAGCCAAGTGCGGGCAGCCCAAGAGACCCAGTACTTC
TRBV9,TRBJ1-2,NA,TRBD1,CASSVVVKGTGGASYGYTF,TGTGCCAGCAGCGTCGTAGTGAAGGGGACAGGGGGCGCGAGCTATGGCTACACCTTC
TRBV19,TRBJ1-4,NA,TRBD1,CASSIEQGKEKLFF,TGTGCCAGTAGTATAGAACAGGGGAAGGAAAAACTGTTTTTT
TRBV11-3,TRBJ1-1,NA,NA,CASSFDGVTEAFF,TGTGCCAGCAGCTTCGACGGAGTGACTGAAGCTTTCTTT
TRBV2,TRBJ2-5,NA,TRBD2,CASIGAGGRQETQYF,TGTGCCAGCATAGGAGCGGGGGGCCGGCAAGAGACCCAGTACTTC
TRBV18,TRBJ2-7,NA,TRBD1,CASSPLEGDRSSYEQYF,TGTGCCAGCTCACCACTCGAAGGGGACAGAAGCTCCTACGAGCAGTACTTC
TRBV6-5,TRBJ2-7,many,NA,CASNIDRSSSYEQYF,TGTGCCAGCAATATAGACAGGTCCAGCTCCTACGAGCAGTACTTC
TRBV27,TRBJ1-4,NA,NA,CASSKGDEKLFF,TGTGCCAGCAGTAAGGGGGATGAAAAACTGTTTTTT
TRBV9,TRBJ1-5,NA,TRBD1,CASSVDTRGPNQPQHF,TGTGCCAGCAGCGTAGACACCAGGGGGCCCAATCAGCCCCAGCATTTT
TRBV6-5,TRBJ2-5,once,TRBD1,CASRTGVEETQYF,TGTGCCAGTAGGACAGGGGTGGAAGAGACCCAGTACTTC
TRBV6-5,TRBJ2-7,NA,NA,CASRDRPSSYEQYF,TGTGCCAGCAGAGACAGACCGAGCTCCTACGAGCAGTACTTC
TRBV30,TRBJ1-2,NA,TRBD1,CAWSVRDRPFYGYTF,TGTGCCTGGAGTGTACGGGACAGGCCCTTCTATGGCTACACCTTC
TRBV25-1,TRBJ2-7,few,NA,CASSDRASYEQYF,TGTGCCAGCAGTGACAGGGCCTCCTACGAGCAGTACTTC
TRBV5-1,TRBJ2-1,once,NA,CASSDYRVNSYNEQFF,TGCGCCAGCAGCGATTACAGGGTTAACTCCTACAATGAGCAGTTCTTC
TRBV7-9,TRBJ2-7,once,TRBD2,CASSPTQRGGGAYEQYF,TGTGCCAGCAGCCCAACCCAGCGGGGCGGGGGTGCCTACGAGCAGTACTTC
TRBV6-2/TRBV6-3,TRBJ2-7,NA,NA,CASSQPPWGVAEQYF,TGTGCCAGCAGCCAGCCCCCGTGGGGGGTAGCCGAGCAGTACTTC
TRBV6-5,TRBJ2-5,NA,NA,CASSYSGGTEETQYF,TGTGCCAGCAGTTACTCCGGAGGTACTGAGGAGACCCAGTACTTC
TRBV5-8,TRBJ1-1,once,NA,CASWSGMNTEAFF,TGTGCCAGTTGGTCAGGGATGAACACTGAAGCTTTCTTT
TRBV5-6,TRBJ2-7,NA,NA,CASSLNREYEQYF,TGTGCCAGCAGCTTAAACAGGGAATACGAGCAGTACTTC
TRBV7-2,TRBJ2-7,NA,TRBD1,CASSLPGQGRVEDYEQYF,TGTGCCAGCAGCTTGCCGGGACAGGGTAGGGTGGAGGACTACGAGCAGTACTTC
TRBV29-1,TRBJ1-2,once,NA,CSVEQAPNYGYTF,TGCAGCGTTGAACAGGCGCCTAACTATGGCTACACCTTC
TRBV5-1,TRBJ2-7,NA,TRBD1,CASSLVDRGYEQYF,TGCGCCAGCAGCTTGGTGGACAGGGGATACGAGCAGTACTTC
TRBV19,TRBJ2-7,NA,NA,CASSQGSSYEQYF,TGTGCCAGTAGTCAGGGTAGCTCCTACGAGCAGTACTTC
TRBV28,TRBJ1-2,NA,NA,CASRGDYAGLVGYTF,TGTGCCAGCAGGGGGGACTACGCCGGGTTGGTTGGCTACACCTTC
TRBV4-1,TRBJ2-2,NA,NA,CASSPRQEKNTGELFF,TGCGCCAGCAGCCCAAGACAGGAGAAGAACACCGGGGAGCTGTTTTTT
TRBV6-6,TRBJ1-2,once,NA,CASSRTEDYGYTF,TGTGCCAGCAGTCGAACTGAAGACTATGGCTACACCTTC
TRBV18,TRBJ2-7,NA,TRBD1,CASSPEGQGNVQQYF,TGTGCCAGCTCACCAGAGGGACAGGGGAATGTTCAGCAGTACTTC
TRBV7-9,TRBJ1-4,NA,NA,CASSPRFQLFF,TGTGCCAGCAGCCCGCGTTTTCAACTGTTTTTT
TRBV6-4,TRBJ1-2,NA,NA,CASSQGTYGYTF,TGTGCCAGCAGCCAGGGTACCTATGGCTACACCTTC
TRBV30,TRBJ1-6,NA,NA,CAWRTRGGATGSPLHF,TGTGCCTGGAGGACTAGAGGGGGGGCGACGGGTTCACCCCTCCACTTT
TRBV30,TRBJ1-6,NA,NA,CAWSFREESPLHF,TGTGCCTGGAGTTTCAGGGAGGAGTCACCCCTCCACTTT
TRBV10-3,TRBJ2-7,few,NA,CAISARGSSYEQYF,TGTGCCATCAGTGCCAGGGGTAGCTCCTACGAGCAGTACTTC
TRBV5-8,TRBJ1-4,few,NA,CASSLGTGTTNEKLFF,TGTGCCAGCAGCTTGGGAACGGGAACAACTAATGAAAAACTGTTTTTT
TRBV6-5,TRBJ2-2,NA,TRBD1,CASSHRGAGELFF,TGTGCCAGCAGCCACAGGGGGGCCGGGGAGCTGTTTTTT
TRBV6-4,TRBJ2-5,once,TRBD1,CASSDSRWDRVQTQYF,TGTGCCAGCAGTGACTCGAGGTGGGACAGGGTTCAGACCCAGTACTTC
TRBV3-1/TRBV3-2,TRBJ1-2,NA,NA,CASSLRQRYGYTF,TGTGCCAGCAGCCTAAGACAAAGGTATGGCTACACCTTC
TRBV20-1,TRBJ1-5,NA,NA,CSASTVRGIGNQPQHF,TGCAGTGCTAGTACGGTTCGGGGGATCGGCAATCAGCCCCAGCATTTT
TRBV7-9,TRBJ2-1,NA,TRBD2,CASSDPGTSGGSEQFF,TGTGCCAGCAGCGACCCCGGGACTAGCGGGGGCTCTGAGCAGTTCTTC
TRBV12-3/TRBV12-4,TRBJ1-1,NA,TRBD1,CASTVRGRGAFF,TGTGCCAGCACCGTAAGGGGCAGGGGGGCTTTCTTT
TRBV21-1,TRBJ2-1,NA,NA,CASSKRSQPYNEQFF,TGTGCCAGCAGCAAAAGGAGTCAACCCTACAATGAGCAGTTCTTC
TRBV12-3/TRBV12-4,TRBJ1-1,NA,NA,CASYIGGTEAFF,TGTGCCAGTTATATCGGGGGCACTGAAGCTTTCTTT
TRBV5-6,TRBJ2-1,NA,NA,CASSLVNNEQFF,TGTGCCAGCAGCTTGGTTAACAATGAGCAGTTCTTC
TRBV19,TRBJ2-1,NA,NA,CASSGDRLSLYEQFF,TGTGCCAGTTCGGGGGACCGTCTTTCTCTCTATGAGCAGTTCTTC
TRBV5-1,TRBJ2-3,NA,TRBD2,CASSSGLAGVDTQYF,TGCGCCAGCAGCTCGGGACTAGCGGGGGTAGATACGCAGTATTTT
TRBV7-2,TRBJ1-2,NA,NA,CASSLVIQGGYTF,TGTGCCAGCAGCTTAGTGATCCAGGGAGGCTACACCTTC
TRBV12-3/TRBV12-4,TRBJ2-7,NA,NA,CASSFRQAYEQYF,TGTGCCAGCAGTTTTCGACAGGCCTACGAGCAGTACTTC